The present entry profiles one TCR beta chain with its context. Its antigen is unknown. At one end the junction does not follow the germline gene, possibly because of a read error. The sample comes from a study of T cells in Graves' hyperthyroidism and ophthalmopathy. Study-wide findings and caveats: In the blood, most expanded thyroid clonotypes above 0.001 appeared as well. A model of 13 V-J features distinguished ophthalmopathy from stable hyperthyroidism.

RNA transcripts were the template for amplifying TCR beta CDR3 regions. The HTBI set primed first-round TCR CDR3 RT-PCR. TCRdb re-analysed the multiplex PCR reads in MiXCR, keeping a single row per CDR3 protein. Of approximately 510,000 distinct CDR3 sequences in the sample, over 45% were seen once. In germline, CDR1 is DFQATT, CDR2 SNEGSKA (reference sequence). This CDR3 is built from 8 residues. Exclusion of patients followed from uncontrolled infection, other autoimmune disease, pregnancy or lactation. The specimen was peripheral blood or thyroid tissue (not recorded which). The TCR comes from an adult woman with Graves' disease, either hyperthyroidism or ophthalmopathy (not recorded which). The V and J genes are TRBV20-1 and TRBJ2-5; D is perhaps TRBD1 (6 bases). The CDR3 region has the DNA TGCAGTGCTGCCAGACAGGACTTC. Protein sequence: CSAARQDF.